A single sample is the source of the 15 T cell receptor beta chains below, sequenced in a study of T cell responses to AZD1222 COVID-19 vaccine. The protocol was immunoSEQ multiplex PCR, while the TCRdb copy is restricted to in-frame clones and leaves out a portion. The repertoire consists of 130,000 to 150,000 clones, with around 90% occurring once and the leading ten covering about 1.5%. The sequences come from peripheral blood, collected on day 0 of AZD1222 vaccination. These receptors were collected from an adult in good health.

The chain couples TRBV4-3 to TRBJ1-2; 10 bases map to TRBD1. V lost 3 bases and J lost 4; bases outside the gene matches: 5. This CDR3 spans 15 amino acids. Germline V CDR1 and CDR2: LGHNA, YSLEER. CDR3 region: CASSHRDRGSYGYTF. Written as DNA, the CDR3 is TGCGCCAGCAGCCACCGGGACAGGGGTTCCTATGGCTACACCTTC.

The V gene is TRBV5-4, the J gene TRBJ1-2, with 8 bases that match TRBD1. The CDR3 sequence is 16 residues long. Germline V gene sequence: CDR1 SGHNT, CDR2 YYREEE (reference sequence). J gave up 4 bases and V 2 bases, and 10 bases lay outside the gene matches. DNA for the CDR3: TGTGCCAGCAGCTTATATTCCCAGGGGGCTGGCTATGGCTACACCTTC. It encodes CASSLYSQGAGYGYTF.

J is TRBJ2-3 and V is TRBV30; D tentatively fits TRBD1 or TRBD2 (7 bases each). From germline, CDR1 is GTSNPN and CDR2 SVGIG (reference sequence). This CDR3 has 14 residues. With 5 bases removed from V and 5 bases from J, the gap between germline ends came to 17 bases. The CDR3 protein is CAWGRGGGGDTQYF. In DNA, the CDR3 is TGTGCCTGGGGGAGAGGGGGCGGGGGAGATACGCAGTATTTT.

The chain combines TRBV10-2 with TRBJ1-6; weak D call: TRBD1 (5 bases). This CDR3 spans 13 amino acids. The V gene's germline CDR1 is WSHSY and CDR2 SAAADI. V was shortened by 3 bases and J by 7 bases, with 7 bases between the two germline ends. The CDR3 DNA is TGCGCCAGCAGTGATACAGGAAATTCACCCCTCCACTTT. Its protein product is CASSDTGNSPLHF.

The chain is built from TRBV19 and TRBJ2-3; D perhaps matches TRBD1 (5 bases). The length of the CDR3 is 16 residues. Trimming stripped 0 bases from V and 2 bases from J, with 12 bases between. Germline loops: CDR1 LNHDA, CDR2 SQIVND (reference sequence). The CDR3 protein is CASSIEGPGFTDTQYF. The CDR3 DNA is TGTGCCAGTAGTATAGAGGGGCCAGGTTTCACAGATACGCAGTATTTT.

The chain uses TRBV9 and TRBJ2-3; D may be TRBD1 (6 bases). Trimming cost V 4 bases and J 2 bases, with 8 bases left between them. The CDR3 has 13 residues. In germline, CDR1 is SGDLS, CDR2 YYNGEE. CDR3 DNA sequence: TGTGCCAGCAGCCGGGACATCACAGATACGCAGTATTTT. Residues: CASSRDITDTQYF.

The chain links TRBV27 to TRBJ2-5, with 11 bases identical to TRBD1. V lost 6 bases, J lost 5 bases, and 8 bases stayed unmatched. The CDR3 contains 15 residues. Germline CDR1 is MNHEY and CDR2 is SMNVEV (reference sequence). The CDR3: CASRTGQGAWETQYF. CDR3 DNA sequence: TGTGCCAGCAGGACAGGACAGGGGGCATGGGAGACCCAGTACTTC.

The V gene is TRBV6-5, the J gene TRBJ1-6; D gene ambiguous. The CDR3 consists of 14 residues. Trimming pared 6 bases from V and 7 bases from J, leaving 13 bases between. Germline-derived CDR1 and CDR2 are MNHEY and SVGAGI. CDR3 nucleotides: TGTGCCAGCAGCCGCGACGGTTTAAATTCACCCCTCCACTTT. Protein product: CASSRDGLNSPLHF.

The chain recombines TRBV7-8 with TRBJ1-4; D is possibly TRBD1 (6 bases). Between the trimmed V and J ends, which lost 3 bases and 7 bases, there was a span of 15 bases. Germline lookup yields CDR1 SGHVS and CDR2 FQNEAQ. The CDR3 has 15 amino acids. The CDR3 loop reads CASSFSGGLGEKLFF. The CDR3 DNA reads TGTGCCAGCAGCTTTAGTGGGGGGCTGGGTGAAAAACTGTTTTTT.

J is TRBJ2-1 and V is TRBV19, with D possibly being TRBD1 (6 bases). The germline gives CDR1 LNHDA, CDR2 SQIVND (reference sequence). The CDR3 length is 14 residues. V lost 7 bases and J lost 4, with 14 bases in between. As DNA, the CDR3 is TGTGCCAGTATTGGCAGGGGACCTTACAATGAGCAGTTCTTC. Amino acid sequence: CASIGRGPYNEQFF. The full variable domain, with the rest looked up from reference TRBV19 and TRBJ2-1, is DGGITQSPKYLFRKEGQNVTLSCEQNLNHDAMYWYRQDPGQGLRLIYYSQIVNDFQKGDIAEGYSVSREKKESFPLTVTSAQKNPTAFYLCASIGRGPYNEQFFGPGTRLTVL.

The chain links TRBV12-3 or TRBV12-4 to TRBJ2-1; no firm D call. This CDR3 region has 12 residues. Trimming removed 2 bases from V and 3 bases from J, with 2 bases in between. CDR3 DNA: TGTGCCAGCAGTTTATTCTACAATGAGCAGTTCTTC. It encodes CASSLFYNEQFF.

This rearrangement joins TRBV18 to TRBJ1-4, with 10 bases identical to TRBD1. Trimming took 6 bases from V and 8 from J; bases not matched to a gene: 6. Germline values: CDR1 KGHSH, CDR2 LQKENI. The CDR3 length is 14 residues. CDR3 loop: CASSHPGQGEKLFF. DNA for the CDR3: TGTGCCAGCTCGCACCCGGGACAGGGGGAAAAACTGTTTTTT.

The chain uses TRBV5-1 and TRBJ2-5; either TRBD1 or TRBD2 may supply D (5 bases each). CDR1 and CDR2 from the germline V gene are SGHRS and YFSETQ. There are 15 residues in the CDR3. V lost 2 bases and J 2 bases, leaving 13 bases between the germline ends. In nucleotides, the CDR3 is TGCGCCAGCAGCTTTGGGGGAGTTGGGCAAGAGACCCAGTACTTC. It specifies CASSFGGVGQETQYF.

This clone was seen more than once but under ten times. J is TRBJ1-2 and V is TRBV4-3; D possibly corresponds to TRBD1 (5 bases). Germline V gene lookup returns CDR1 LGHNA and CDR2 YSLEER. Trimming pared 4 bases from V and 2 bases from J, leaving 11 bases between. This CDR3 has 14 residues. The CDR3 reads CASSPLAGNYGYTF. The CDR3 DNA sequence: TGCGCCAGCAGCCCTTTGGCAGGGAACTATGGCTACACCTTC.

The rearrangement joins TRBV2 to TRBJ2-3; TRBD2 might be the D (5 bases). The CDR3 extends over 12 amino acids. V gave up 8 bases and J gave up 1 base, with 7 bases separating them. Per germline, CDR1 SNHLY and CDR2 FYNNEI. CDR3 region: CASEGGTDTQYF. CDR3 nucleotides: TGTGCCAGCGAGGGCGGCACAGATACGCAGTATTTT.